Listed here are 17 T cell receptor beta chains from one sample, sequenced in a study of vaccination and CD4 T cells after COVID-19. These receptors' targets are unknown. Sequencing of cultured CD4+ T cell DNA used the Oncomine TCR Beta short-read assay. TCRdb ran MiXCR on the PCR reads and lists one entry per CDR3 protein. The table shows fewer than 5,500 distinct CDR3 sequences, with 35% to 60% occurring only once. Treatment given: 10-day PBMC culture with coronavirus spike peptide pools or control peptides (ViraFEST assay). The sequenced material came from CD4+ T cells from blood, cultured in vitro. The receptors were sampled from a human donor who had recovered from COVID-19.

In nucleotides, the CDR3 is TGTGCCAGCAGCTTAAGCGGGGCAGATACGCAGTATTTT. Translation gives CASSLSGADTQYF. The chain carries TRBV7-3 and TRBJ2-3; D might be TRBD2 (6 bases). V was cut by 1 base and J by 4 bases, with 6 bases left in between. This CDR3 has 13 amino acids. The germline gives CDR1 SGHTA, CDR2 FQGTGA.

This rearrangement joins TRBV11-2 to TRBJ2-1; 11 bases agree with TRBD2. V gave up 7 bases and J gave up 3 bases; unmatched junction bases: 8. CDR3 length: 16 residues. CDR1 and CDR2 from the germline V gene are SGHAT and FQNNGV. This CDR3 is CASTPIGTSGYNEQFF. The CDR3 DNA follows: TGTGCCAGCACCCCCATCGGGACTAGCGGCTACAATGAGCAGTTCTTC.

The rearrangement joins TRBV5-1 to TRBJ1-1, with D possibly being TRBD1 (6 bases). V lost 0 bases and J lost 4, with 16 bases in between. The length of the CDR3 is 16 residues. Germline CDR1 SGHRS, CDR2 YFSETQ. The CDR3 here is CASSLDGDPGATEAFF. CDR3 nucleotide sequence: TGCGCCAGCAGCTTGGACGGTGACCCAGGGGCCACTGAAGCTTTCTTT.

This clonotype is judged medium-sized. V gene TRBV9 combines with J gene TRBJ1-6; tentative D call: TRBD1 (5 bases). CDR3 length: 14 amino acids. V was clipped by 2 bases and J by 8 bases, with 11 bases between them. CDR1 SGDLS and CDR2 YYNGEE come from the germline V gene. CDR3 region: CASSVLQADSPLHF. The CDR3 DNA reads as TGTGCCAGCAGCGTGCTACAGGCCGATTCACCCCTCCACTTT.

This clonotype has only one observation. The rearrangement links TRBV5-4 to TRBJ2-5, with 12 bases aligning to TRBD2. V shed 4 bases and J 5 bases; nucleotides not matched to a gene: 6. The V gene's germline CDR1 is SGHNT and CDR2 YYREEE (reference sequence). This CDR3 spans 15 amino acids. CDR3 nucleotides: TGTGCCAGCAGCACGAACCTAGCGGGAGGGGAGACCCAGTACTTC. Residues: CASSTNLAGGETQYF.

V gene TRBV2 combines with J gene TRBJ1-5; D is possibly TRBD1 (5 bases). Per germline, CDR1 SNHLY and CDR2 FYNNEI. Trimming pared 5 bases from V and 2 bases from J, leaving 13 bases between. The CDR3 has 15 residues. This CDR3 reads CASSKDRHGNQPQHF. The CDR3 coding sequence is TGTGCCAGCAGTAAAGACAGACACGGCAATCAGCCCCAGCATTTT. Variable domain in full (rest from reference TRBV2 and TRBJ1-5): EPEVTQTPSHQVTQMGQEVILRCVPISNHLYFYWYRQILGQKVEFLVSFYNNEISEKSEIFDDQFSVERPDGSNFTLKIRSTKLEDSAMYFCASSKDRHGNQPQHFGDGTRLSIL.

The V gene is TRBV20-1, the J gene TRBJ2-5, with TRBD1 identical over 9 bases. The ends lost 0 bases at V and 3 bases at J; junction bases unmatched: 5. Looked up from germline, CDR1 is DFQATT and CDR2 is SNEGSKA (reference sequence). This CDR3 comprises 15 residues. The CDR3 spells CSARDPDRGKETQYF. The CDR3 DNA sequence: TGCAGTGCTAGAGATCCGGACAGGGGAAAAGAGACCCAGTACTTC.

There are a few counts of this clonotype. The chain employs TRBV7-9 and TRBJ1-3, with TRBD1 matching 8 bases. The CDR3 has 13 residues. The ends lost 3 bases at V and 12 bases at J; junction bases unmatched: 7. In germline, CDR1 is SEHNR, CDR2 FQNEAQ (reference sequence). Written as DNA, the CDR3 is TGTGCCAGCAGCTTCGCAGGGGGCGGCTTCATATATTTT. Translation: CASSFAGGGFIYF.

This clonotype appeared a single time. The chain couples TRBV10-3 to TRBJ1-2; 9 positions match TRBD1. V was clipped by 7 bases and J by 7 bases; unmatched bases: 13. CDR1 ENHRY and CDR2 SYGVKD come from the germline V gene. This CDR3 has 15 residues. The CDR3 sequence: CAITETGTGTSGYTF. For the CDR3, the DNA is TGTGCCATCACTGAAACTGGGACAGGGACCTCTGGCTACACCTTC.

This sequence joins TRBV2 and TRBJ2-5; 11 bases map to TRBD2. This CDR3 is 18 amino acids long. The germline V gene encodes CDR1 SNHLY and CDR2 FYNNEI. V shed 0 bases, J shed 5 bases, and the junction held 11 bases outside the gene matches. CDR3 DNA: TGTGCCAGCAGTGAAGCGGTTGGGACTAGCGGTTTGATGGAGACCCAGTACTTC. This sequence encodes CASSEAVGTSGLMETQYF.

This clonotype was picked up a small number of times. The chain recombines TRBV24-1 with TRBJ1-2; D not certain. From germline, CDR1 is KGHDR and CDR2 SFDVKD. The V and J ends lost 6 bases and 4 bases respectively, with 14 bases between them. This CDR3 comprises 14 residues. The CDR3, as DNA: TGTGCCACCAGTTCGTGGAGGGATCCCTATGGCTACACCTTC. Amino acid sequence: CATSSWRDPYGYTF.

V gene TRBV2 combines with J gene TRBJ1-5; D unresolved. The CDR3 runs to 15 residues. Germline V gene data show CDR1 as SNHLY and CDR2 as FYNNEI. Trimming removed 8 bases from V and 0 bases from J, with 14 bases in between. This CDR3 is CASQETYYSNQPQHF. CDR3 nucleotide sequence: TGTGCCAGCCAAGAGACTTATTATAGCAATCAGCCCCAGCATTTT.

This clonotype was detected only a few times. The V gene is TRBV7-2, the J gene TRBJ2-5; the D gene is possibly TRBD2 (5 bases). CDR1 is SGHTA and CDR2 is FQGNSA in the germline V gene. This CDR3 has 15 amino acids. The ends were cut back, 1 base at V and 1 base at J, with 10 bases in the middle. Written as DNA, the CDR3 is TGTGCCAGCAGCTTAGACGAGGGTCGCCAAGAGACCCAGTACTTC. It yields the protein CASSLDEGRQETQYF.

This chain links TRBV2 with TRBJ1-2; D gene ambiguous. The CDR3 length is 12 residues. Germline assignment: CDR1 SNHLY and CDR2 FYNNEI. With 6 bases removed from V and 5 bases from J, the gap between germline ends came to 10 bases. This chain's CDR3 is CASRENSYGYTF. The CDR3 region has the DNA TGTGCCAGCAGGGAGAACAGTTATGGCTACACCTTC.

In its sample, this clonotype ranks as hyperexpanded. The J gene is TRBJ1-2, the V gene TRBV2; no definite D call. The CDR3 sequence is 14 residues long. Trimming removed 4 bases from V and 0 bases from J, with 9 bases in between. Looked up from germline, CDR1 is SNHLY and CDR2 is FYNNEI. The CDR3 reads CASSAYTANYGYTF. The DNA of the CDR3 is TGTGCCAGCAGTGCTTATACAGCTAACTATGGCTACACCTTC.

The rearrangement links TRBV28 to TRBJ1-3, with 7 bases matching TRBD1. Per the germline V gene, CDR1 is MDHEN and CDR2 is SYDVKM. V trimming: 9 bases; J trimming: 4 bases; junction bases outside the gene matches: 6. The CDR3 covers 13 residues. CDR3 DNA: TGTGCCAGTAATAGGGGGCTCGGAAACACCATATATTTT. Encoded protein: CASNRGLGNTIYF.

CDR3 protein: CASSEVAGSNQPQHF. In DNA form, the CDR3 reads TGTGCCAGCAGTGAAGTGGCAGGGTCAAATCAGCCCCAGCATTTT. The chain links TRBV6-1 to TRBJ1-5; TRBD1 might be the D (5 bases). V gave up 1 base and J gave up 4 bases, with 11 bases separating them. Germline CDR1 MNHNS, CDR2 SASEGT. The CDR3 runs 15 residues.